Listed here are 13 T cell receptor beta chains from one sample, sequenced in a study of shared clonotypes between healthy human individuals. Produced via immunoSEQ multiplex PCR; TCRdb's table is partial and in-frame only. The sample includes 2 million to 2.5 million clones, under 95% of them seen just once. Specimen: naive CD4+ T cells from PBMCs. Specified subset: CD45RA+ positively selected. The receptor set was obtained from a man younger than 35 in good health. Some clones in this sample may be carry-over from other donors' samples.

The gene calls are TRBV28 and TRBJ1-2; D is undetermined. Germline V lookup: CDR1 MDHEN, CDR2 SYDVKM. V gave up 6 bases and J gave up 10 bases, with 12 bases separating them. The CDR3 is 11 amino acids. Here the CDR3 DNA reads TGTGCCAGCAGCCGCCTCGGGGACTACACCTTC. Protein product: CASSRLGDYTF.

The chain couples TRBV5-4 to TRBJ1-2; TRBD1 matches at 7 bases. The CDR3 is 15 residues long. Germline CDR1 is SGHNT and CDR2 is YYREEE (reference sequence). The ends lost 1 base at V and 2 bases at J; junction bases unmatched: 5. The CDR3, as DNA: TGTGCCAGCAGCTTGCCCGGGACAGCCAACTATGGCTACACCTTC. It translates to CASSLPGTANYGYTF.

This clone came up a few times. The V gene is TRBV6-4, the J gene TRBJ1-2; D uncertain. CDR1 MRHNA and CDR2 SNTAGT come from the germline V gene. The CDR3 runs to 14 residues. With 3 bases removed from V and 4 bases from J, the gap between germline ends came to 12 bases. The CDR3 nucleotides are TGTGCCAGCAGTGAGAGAGACGGTGCCTATGGCTACACCTTC. Its translation: CASSERDGAYGYTF.

V is TRBV19 and J is TRBJ2-2; D remains unclear. The CDR3 has 15 residues. V lost 3 bases and J lost 6, with 14 bases in between. From germline, CDR1 is LNHDA and CDR2 SQIVND (reference sequence). CDR3 region: CASSIYKGSAGELFF. For the CDR3, the DNA is TGTGCCAGTAGTATTTATAAGGGTTCGGCCGGGGAGCTGTTTTTT.

V usage is TRBV9 and J usage is TRBJ1-2, with D perhaps TRBD1 (5 bases). CDR3 length: 15 residues. The V gene's germline CDR1 is SGDLS and CDR2 YYNGEE. Trimming took 3 bases from V and 2 from J, leaving 14 bases between them. The CDR3 DNA sequence: TGTGCCAGCAGCGCTGCCGGGACGGTCAACTATGGCTACACCTTC. Its protein is CASSAAGTVNYGYTF.

The gene calls are TRBV5-6 and TRBJ2-1; 10 bases fit TRBD2. This CDR3 region has 15 residues. Germline loops: CDR1 SGHDT, CDR2 YYEEEE. V gave up 6 bases and J gave up 5 bases; unmatched junction bases: 8. The CDR3 region is CASTSLGLADNEQFF. The CDR3 nucleotides are TGTGCCAGCACCTCCCTCGGACTAGCGGACAATGAGCAGTTCTTC.

The chain carries TRBV28 and TRBJ2-7, with D unclear. CDR3 length equals 13 residues. V lost 6 bases, J lost 2 bases, and 11 bases lay in between. CDR1 is MDHEN, CDR2 SYDVKM, per germline. The CDR3 DNA sequence: TGTGCCAGCAGAACTGGACCGGCCTACGAGCAGTACTTC. Its translation: CASRTGPAYEQYF.

V usage is TRBV7-2 and J usage is TRBJ2-2, with TRBD1 matching over 8 bases. With V trimmed by 1 base and J by 4 bases, 2 bases remained unmatched. The CDR3 is made up of 15 amino acids. The germline V gene has CDR1 SGHTA and CDR2 FQGNSA. As DNA, the CDR3 is TGTGCCAGCAGCTTAGTGGGGACAGGCACCGGGGAGCTGTTTTTT. As protein: CASSLVGTGTGELFF.

The chain combines TRBV7-9 with TRBJ2-3; TRBD1 aligns across 9 bases. CDR3 length equals 15 residues. The J segment lost 6 bases and the V segment lost 4 bases, leaving 8 bases of the junction unmatched. Germline V gene lookup returns CDR1 SEHNR and CDR2 FQNEAQ (reference sequence). The CDR3 nucleotides read TGTGCCAGCAGCTCCATACAGGGGGCAGCGGATACGCAGTATTTT. Its protein product is CASSSIQGAADTQYF.

The V and J genes are TRBV7-3 and TRBJ1-2; D is undetermined. The germline V and J ends were trimmed by 0 bases and 8 bases, with 13 bases remaining between them. Germline CDR1 SGHTA, CDR2 FQGTGA. The CDR3 has 14 residues. The CDR3 DNA reads as TGTGCCAGCAGCTTAACGCCAGGAATAGGGGGCTACACCTTC. This translates into CASSLTPGIGGYTF. The full variable domain, its missing parts supplied by reference TRBV7-3 and TRBJ1-2, is GAGVSQTPSNKVTEKGKYVELRCDPISGHTALYWYRQSLGQGPEFLIYFQGTGAADDSGLPNDRFFAVRPEGSVSTLKIQRTERGDSAVYLCASSLTPGIGGYTFGSGTRLTVV.

The chain joins TRBV5-1 to TRBJ2-7, with D unresolved. V was pared by 4 bases and J by 0 bases, with 11 bases between. The CDR3 is 14 residues long. The germline V gene encodes CDR1 SGHRS and CDR2 YFSETQ. In DNA, the CDR3 is TGCGCCAGCAGCACTGGACCTAACTCCTACGAGCAGTACTTC. Its protein is CASSTGPNSYEQYF.

V usage is TRBV28 and J usage is TRBJ1-1; D is uncertain. There are 15 residues in the CDR3. V was cut by 6 bases and J by 2 bases, with 16 bases left in between. Germline V CDR1 and CDR2: MDHEN, SYDVKM. Here the CDR3 DNA reads TGTGCCAGCAGCCCCCCTCGGGGTCCAAACACTGAAGCTTTCTTT. Encoded protein: CASSPPRGPNTEAFF. Supplemented by reference TRBV28 and TRBJ1-1, the full variable domain reads DVKVTQSSRYLVKRTGEKVFLECVQDMDHENMFWYRQDPGLGLRLIYFSYDVKMKEKGDIPEGYSVSREKKERFSLILESASTNQTSMYLCASSPPRGPNTEAFFGQGTRLTVV.

The chain combines TRBV28 with TRBJ1-5; possible D gene TRBD1, 5 bases. V gave up 3 bases and J gave up 3 bases, with 15 bases separating them. CDR3 length: 16 residues. The germline CDR1 and CDR2 sequences are MDHEN and SYDVKM. The CDR3 DNA is TGTGCCAGCAGTTTGCTTACCGGGACGGACAATCAGCCCCAGCATTTT. Its protein is CASSLLTGTDNQPQHF.